The rows below give T cell receptor beta chains drawn from one sample of a study of T cell repertoires in cytomegalovirus infection. TCRdb reanalysed the reads using MiXCR and keeps one entry per CDR3 protein. The profile shows about 150,000 distinct CDR3 sequences, roughly a quarter of them singletons. The sample taken for sequencing was PBMCs. Receptor source: a human donor in good health (CMV status not recorded). Some clones in this sample may be carry-over from other donors' samples. CDR3s include the opening cysteine and the closing phenylalanine or tryptophan. The order of the fields is clone size, V gene, J gene, D gene, CDR3 protein, CDR3 DNA. A D gene is named only where the DNA matches it firmly. Only part of the rows carry a size: once, few, many, or a class if the clone is expanded.

many,TRBV7-2,TRBJ2-5,NA,CASSLGTFQETQYF,TGTGCCAGCAGCTTAGGGACATTCCAAGAGACCCAGTACTTC
NA,TRBV6-6,TRBJ2-7,NA,CASSYVQNYEQYF,TGTGCCAGCAGTTACGTTCAGAACTACGAGCAGTACTTC
many,TRBV2,TRBJ2-7,TRBD2,CASSEDGLAGEYEQYF,TGTGCCAGCAGTGAAGACGGACTAGCGGGGGAGTACGAGCAGTACTTC
many,TRBV7-3,TRBJ2-2,NA,CASSSGATGELFF,TGTGCCAGCAGCTCGGGGGCCACCGGGGAGCTGTTTTTT
NA,TRBV29-1,TRBJ2-7,TRBD2,CSTAGGGGSSYEQYF,TGCAGCACTGCGGGGGGGGGCGGTAGCTCCTACGAGCAGTACTTC
NA,TRBV20-1,TRBJ2-7,NA,CSATKGRGRSDEQYF,TGCAGTGCTACCAAAGGGAGGGGGCGTTCGGATGAGCAGTACTTC
NA,TRBV6-1,TRBJ2-1,TRBD2,CASSDSGGAGYNEQFF,TGTGCCAGCAGTGACTCCGGGGGGGCCGGGTACAATGAGCAGTTCTTC
NA,TRBV5-1,TRBJ1-3,TRBD1,CASSFGDSSSGNTIYF,TGCGCCAGCAGCTTCGGGGACAGTTCCTCTGGAAACACCATATATTTT
many,TRBV7-2,TRBJ1-5,NA,CASSLAMGTGANQPQHF,TGTGCCAGCAGCTTAGCGATGGGGACGGGGGCCAATCAGCCCCAGCATTTT
NA,TRBV28,TRBJ1-1,NA,CASVGRSNTEAFF,TGTGCCAGCGTGGGACGGTCGAACACTGAAGCTTTCTTT
few,TRBV11-2,TRBJ2-3,NA,CASRTGTGNTDTQYF,TGTGCCAGCAGAACCGGGACTGGAAACACAGATACGCAGTATTTT
NA,TRBV2,TRBJ1-1,NA,CASSRGVGGTEAFF,TGTGCCAGCAGCCGAGGGGTAGGCGGCACTGAAGCTTTCTTT
many,TRBV7-2,TRBJ1-2,TRBD1,CASSLASGGSNYGYTF,TGTGCCAGCAGCTTAGCCTCAGGGGGCTCTAACTATGGCTACACCTTC
few,TRBV27,TRBJ1-6,TRBD1,CASSDQGAGNSPLHF,TGTGCCAGCAGTGATCAGGGGGCCGGTAATTCACCCCTCCACTTT
NA,TRBV7-8,TRBJ2-5,TRBD2,CASRPPQAGDNQETQYF,TGTGCCAGCAGGCCCCCTCAAGCGGGGGACAACCAAGAGACCCAGTACTTC
NA,TRBV6-4,TRBJ2-3,TRBD2,CASSDEAGGGTDTQYF,TGTGCCAGCAGTGACGAGGCGGGAGGCGGCACAGATACGCAGTATTTT
few,TRBV7-9,TRBJ1-1,NA,CASSLVQQEMNTEAFF,TGTGCCAGCAGCTTAGTTCAACAGGAGATGAACACTGAAGCTTTCTTT
many,TRBV7-2,TRBJ2-3,NA,CASSLGRSSTDTQYF,TGTGCCAGCAGCTTGGGTCGATCTAGCACAGATACGCAGTATTTT
few,TRBV7-2,TRBJ2-7,TRBD2,CASSLTGGPGYEQYF,TGTGCCAGCAGCTTAACGGGAGGGCCTGGTTACGAGCAGTACTTC
many,TRBV7-2,TRBJ1-3,TRBD1,CASSPTPTGTSGNTIYF,TGTGCCAGCAGCCCGACCCCGACAGGGACCTCTGGAAACACCATATATTTT
NA,TRBV20-1,TRBJ2-1,NA,CSARARVSALGNEQFF,TGCAGTGCTAGGGCTCGGGTTTCGGCCTTGGGGAATGAGCAGTTCTTC
NA,TRBV28,TRBJ2-7,TRBD2,CATFGGGWEQYF,TGTGCCACCTTTGGCGGGGGATGGGAGCAGTACTTC
NA,TRBV27,TRBJ1-1,NA,CASSPYGGRMNTEAFF,TGTGCCAGCAGTCCCTACGGGGGGCGCATGAACACTGAAGCTTTCTTT
NA,TRBV28,TRBJ2-7,TRBD2,CASSLPRGDAYEQYF,TGTGCCAGCAGTTTACCGCGGGGGGACGCCTACGAGCAGTACTTC
medium-sized,TRBV7-2,TRBJ1-1,TRBD1,CASSLGTGTEAFF,TGTGCCAGCAGCTTAGGGACAGGAACTGAAGCTTTCTTT
many,TRBV7-2,TRBJ2-1,NA,CASSPRQTYNEQFF,TGTGCCAGCAGCCCTCGACAGACTTACAATGAGCAGTTCTTC
NA,TRBV29-1,TRBJ2-7,NA,CSVGGGAFYEQYF,TGCAGCGTGGGGGGGGGCGCATTCTACGAGCAGTACTTC
few,TRBV15,TRBJ2-7,NA,CATSTTGNPYEQYF,TGTGCCACCAGCACTACAGGAAATCCCTACGAGCAGTACTTC
NA,TRBV5-6,TRBJ2-5,TRBD1,CASSLPGGWETQYF,TGTGCCAGCAGCTTACCAGGGGGCTGGGAGACCCAGTACTTC
NA,TRBV20-1,TRBJ2-7,TRBD1,CSARYRGQGYEQYF,TGCAGTGCTAGGTACAGGGGGCAAGGCTACGAGCAGTACTTC
NA,TRBV5-4,TRBJ2-2,NA,CASSIGQSNTGELFF,TGTGCCAGCAGCATAGGACAGTCGAACACCGGGGAGCTGTTTTTT
few,TRBV30,TRBJ1-1,NA,CAWRNGKAFF,TGTGCCTGGAGAAATGGAAAAGCTTTCTTT
once,TRBV12-3/TRBV12-4,TRBJ2-5,NA,CASSLAGWTETQYF,TGTGCCAGCAGTTTAGCGGGGTGGACTGAGACCCAGTACTTC
few,TRBV7-2,TRBJ1-2,NA,CASSLGGAGNYGYTF,TGTGCCAGCAGCTTAGGGGGGGCGGGTAACTATGGCTACACCTTC
many,TRBV6-2/TRBV6-3,TRBJ2-7,NA,CASSYASDSSSYEQYF,TGTGCCAGCAGTTACGCTTCGGACTCGAGCTCCTACGAGCAGTACTTC
many,TRBV7-2,TRBJ2-7,NA,CASSLAPGAYTSYEQYF,TGTGCCAGCAGCTTAGCCCCTGGTGCGTATACCTCCTACGAGCAGTACTTC
many,TRBV7-9,TRBJ2-7,TRBD2,CASAKGGSSYEQYF,TGTGCCAGCGCCAAAGGCGGGAGCTCCTACGAGCAGTACTTC
NA,TRBV28,TRBJ1-1,NA,CASRVANTEAFF,TGTGCCAGCAGGGTGGCGAACACTGAAGCTTTCTTT
NA,TRBV20-1,TRBJ1-5,NA,CSARSGTGNQPQHF,TGCAGTGCTAGGTCCGGGACGGGTAATCAGCCCCAGCATTTT
many,TRBV6-2/TRBV6-3,TRBJ2-3,TRBD2,CASSYSGPTDLLAGLTDTQYF,TGTGCCAGCAGTTACTCGGGGCCCACCGACTTACTAGCGGGCCTCACAGATACGCAGTATTTT
NA,TRBV9,TRBJ1-1,TRBD1,CASSPRQGGYTEAFF,TGTGCCAGCAGCCCCAGACAGGGAGGGTACACTGAAGCTTTCTTT
NA,TRBV7-9,TRBJ1-1,NA,CASSSPTPNTEAFF,TGTGCCAGCAGCTCCCCCACACCGAACACTGAAGCTTTCTTT
NA,TRBV24-1,TRBJ1-5,NA,CATSDARGGGQPQHF,TGTGCCACCAGTGATGCACGGGGAGGTGGGCAGCCCCAGCATTTT
many,TRBV6-5,TRBJ1-1,TRBD1,CASSSTGDGTEAFF,TGTGCCAGCAGTTCTACAGGGGACGGCACTGAAGCTTTCTTT
few,TRBV23-1,TRBJ2-5,NA,CASSQSWATYCGTQYF,TGCGCCAGCAGTCAATCTTGGGCGACGTACTGTGGGACCCAGTACTTC
NA,TRBV6-6,TRBJ1-5,TRBD1,CASSSSRTGYQPQHF,TGTGCCAGCAGCTCCTCCAGGACAGGGTATCAGCCCCAGCATTTT
many,TRBV11-2,TRBJ2-7,NA,CASSIRAGRSYEQYF,TGTGCCAGCAGCATAAGAGCGGGCCGCTCCTACGAGCAGTACTTC
few,TRBV2,TRBJ1-3,TRBD1,CASSSDRGLGNTIYF,TGTGCCAGCAGTTCCGACAGGGGGCTCGGAAACACCATATATTTT
NA,TRBV10-3,TRBJ2-6,NA,CAIRGGGGANVLTF,TGTGCCATCAGAGGGGGAGGAGGGGCCAACGTCCTGACTTTC
once,TRBV2,TRBJ2-3,TRBD2,CASSRLAGEVDTQYF,TGTGCCAGCAGTCGACTAGCGGGAGAAGTAGATACGCAGTATTTT
few,TRBV20-1,TRBJ1-1,NA,CSAMGGRTTEAFF,TGCAGTGCTATGGGGGGGCGGACGACTGAAGCTTTCTTT
few,TRBV15,TRBJ1-2,NA,CATSRDHSQANYGYTF,TGTGCCACCAGCAGAGATCACTCCCAAGCTAACTATGGCTACACCTTC
few,TRBV11-2,TRBJ2-5,NA,CASSLFRDVETQYF,TGTGCCAGCAGCTTATTCCGGGATGTAGAGACCCAGTACTTC
many,TRBV7-9,TRBJ2-3,NA,CASSLTYDTQYF,TGTGCCAGCAGCTTAACATACGATACGCAGTATTTT